This record covers a single T cell receptor beta chain. Its target is unknown. This entry comes from a study of T cell responses to AZD1222 COVID-19 vaccine. Findings of the study overall: With dominance at 160-218 and 743-854, vaccine-associated CD4 TCRs spanned spike. Donors were largely white British and mainly female; clonal diversity was possibly underestimated. No day 14 peak samples; only post-peak repertoires were characterized.

The data were produced by immunoSEQ multiplex PCR, yet TCRdb's version contains in-frame clones alone and is incomplete. The sample contains about 180,000 clones, about 91% of which appear only once. Trimming removed 0 bases from V and 3 bases from J, with 9 bases in between. The germline V gene has CDR1 MNHEY and CDR2 SVGAGI. This CDR3 comprises 15 residues. The rearrangement uses TRBV6-5 and TRBJ1-3, with D perhaps matching TRBD1 (5 bases). The sample in question was peripheral blood, obtained on day 0 of AZD1222 vaccination. The source is an adult in good health. The CDR3 reads CASSYSGVDGNTIYF. CDR3 sequence (DNA): TGTGCCAGCAGTTACTCGGGGGTTGATGGAAACACCATATATTTT.